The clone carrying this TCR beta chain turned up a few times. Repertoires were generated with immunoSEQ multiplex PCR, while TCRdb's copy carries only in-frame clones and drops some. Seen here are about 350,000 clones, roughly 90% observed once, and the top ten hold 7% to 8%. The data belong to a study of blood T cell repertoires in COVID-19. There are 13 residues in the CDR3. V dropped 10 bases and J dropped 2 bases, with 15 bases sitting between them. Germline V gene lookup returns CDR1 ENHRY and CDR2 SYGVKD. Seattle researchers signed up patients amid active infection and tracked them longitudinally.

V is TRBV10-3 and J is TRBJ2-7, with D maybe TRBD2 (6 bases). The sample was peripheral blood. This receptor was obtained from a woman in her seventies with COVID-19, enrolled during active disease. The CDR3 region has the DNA TGTGCCACGCGGGACGGCGACACCTACGAGCAGTACTTC. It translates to CATRDGDTYEQYF.